These 3 T cell receptor beta chains originate from one sample sequenced in a study of OX40 agonist ivuxolimab in advanced cancers. TCRdb keeps only in-frame clones here, not all; method: immunoSEQ multiplex PCR. The sample carries 35,000 to 45,000 clones, more than 70% recorded once. The sample here was CD4+ or CD8+ T cells sorted from blood, taken in a trial of the OX40 agonist ivuxolimab. The receptors derive from an adult with an advanced solid tumor such as melanoma, head and neck, liver or kidney cancer.

The V gene is TRBV13, the J gene TRBJ1-2; 12 nucleotides line up with TRBD1. Germline V gene sequence: CDR1 PRHDT, CDR2 FYEKMQ (reference sequence). The CDR3 extends over 16 amino acids. Trimming cost V 4 bases and J 4 bases; bases outside gene matches: 7. Here the CDR3 reads CASSWGQGARGYGYTF. DNA for the CDR3: TGTGCCAGCAGCTGGGGACAGGGGGCGAGGGGCTATGGCTACACCTTC.

The chain recombines TRBV2 with TRBJ2-1; 9 bases agree with TRBD1. Germline assignment: CDR1 SNHLY and CDR2 FYNNEI. Trimming took 7 bases from V and 4 from J; bases not matched to a gene: 8. The CDR3 runs to 15 residues. CDR3 sequence: CASISGTGQYNEQFF. CDR3 sequence (DNA): TGTGCCAGCATATCCGGGACAGGGCAATACAATGAGCAGTTCTTC.

The V gene is TRBV4-2, the J gene TRBJ1-5; possible D gene TRBD1, 5 bases. The germline gives CDR1 LGHNA, CDR2 YNFKEQ. V was pared by 4 bases and J by 0 bases, with 10 bases between. This CDR3 is built from 15 residues. The CDR3 DNA reads TGTGCCAGCAGCCCGGACATTTATAGCAATCAGCCCCAGCATTTT. Protein product: CASSPDIYSNQPQHF.